These 2 T cell receptor beta chains share one sample of origin, sequenced in a study of blood T cell repertoires in COVID-19. TCRdb's copy holds only in-frame clones and misses some; the assay was immunoSEQ multiplex PCR. Of around 160,000 clones listed, roughly 80% are singletons. The sequencing input was peripheral blood. Receptors originate from an elderly woman with acute or convalescent COVID-19.

V is TRBV7-9 and J is TRBJ1-1, with D possibly being TRBD1 (6 bases). Germline assignment: CDR1 SEHNR and CDR2 FQNEAQ (reference sequence). The CDR3 has 15 amino acids. V shed 4 bases and J shed 4 bases, with 16 bases lying between them. This CDR3 reads CASSSPAGAGTEAFF. CDR3 coding DNA: TGTGCCAGCAGCTCACCGGCGGGGGCCGGCACTGAAGCTTTCTTT.

This chain links TRBV3-1 (or the pseudogene TRBV3-2) with TRBJ1-5; 7 positions match TRBD1. The CDR3 contains 15 residues. Germline V gene lookup returns CDR1 LGHDT and CDR2 YNNKEL (reference sequence). The V gene end was trimmed by 3 bases and the J gene end by 3 bases; junction bases not matched to a gene: 5. The CDR3 protein is CASSHTGQINQPQHF. DNA of the CDR3: TGTGCCAGCAGCCATACGGGACAGATCAATCAGCCCCAGCATTTT.